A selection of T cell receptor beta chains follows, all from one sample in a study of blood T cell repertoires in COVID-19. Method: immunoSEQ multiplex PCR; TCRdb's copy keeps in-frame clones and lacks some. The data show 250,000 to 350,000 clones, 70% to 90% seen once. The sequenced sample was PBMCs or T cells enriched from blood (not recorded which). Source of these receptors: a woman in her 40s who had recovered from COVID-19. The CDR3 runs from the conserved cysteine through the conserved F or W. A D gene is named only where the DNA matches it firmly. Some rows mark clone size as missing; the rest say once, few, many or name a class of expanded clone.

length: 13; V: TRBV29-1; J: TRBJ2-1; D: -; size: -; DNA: TGCAGCGTTGCCCTAGACGGGAACAATGAGCAGTTCTTC; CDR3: CSVALDGNNEQFF
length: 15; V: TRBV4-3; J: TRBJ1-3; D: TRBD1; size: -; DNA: TGCGCCAGCAGCCAAGACCCCGGACAGGGAGGCACCATATATTTT; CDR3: CASSQDPGQGGTIYF
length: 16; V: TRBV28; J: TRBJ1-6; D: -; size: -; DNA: TGTGCCAGCAGCCTAGGGTTAGGGGTAGTAAATTCACCCCTCCACTTT; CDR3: CASSLGLGVVNSPLHF
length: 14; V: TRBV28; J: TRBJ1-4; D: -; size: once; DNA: TGTGCCAGCAGCTCCATCGGGGTAGATGAAAAACTGTTTTTT; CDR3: CASSSIGVDEKLFF
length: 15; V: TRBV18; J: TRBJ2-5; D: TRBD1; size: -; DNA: TGTGCCAGCTCACCTCGACAGGGGAAGGGGGAGACCCAGTACTTC; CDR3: CASSPRQGKGETQYF
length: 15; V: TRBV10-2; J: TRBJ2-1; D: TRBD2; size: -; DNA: TGCGCCAGCAGACCGGGACTAGCGGGTCGGAATGAGCAGTTCTTC; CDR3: CASRPGLAGRNEQFF
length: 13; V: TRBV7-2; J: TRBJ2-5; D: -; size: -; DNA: TGTGCCAGCAGTCCAGGCCGGGGGGAGACCCAGTACTTC; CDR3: CASSPGRGETQYF
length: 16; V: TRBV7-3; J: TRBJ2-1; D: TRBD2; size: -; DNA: TGTGCCAGCAGCTCTTTTCTAGCGGAGAGGTACAATGAGCAGTTCTTC; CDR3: CASSSFLAERYNEQFF
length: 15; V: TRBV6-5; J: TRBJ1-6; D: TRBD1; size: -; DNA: TGTGCCAGCAGTTCACAGGGGTTACATAATTCACCCCTCCACTTT; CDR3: CASSSQGLHNSPLHF
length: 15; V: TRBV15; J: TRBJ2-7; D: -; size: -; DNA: TGTGCCACCAGCAGAGCGGGCAGGGGAAGCTCCGAGCAGTACTTC; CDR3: CATSRAGRGSSEQYF
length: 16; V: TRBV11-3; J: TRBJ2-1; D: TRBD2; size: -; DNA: TGTGCCAGCAGCCGAAAAGCGGGAGCCCCCTACAATGAGCAGTTCTTC; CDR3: CASSRKAGAPYNEQFF
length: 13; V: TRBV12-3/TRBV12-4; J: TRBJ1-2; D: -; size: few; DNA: TGTGCCAGCAGCTCCGCGGGGAACTATGGCTACACCTTC; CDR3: CASSSAGNYGYTF
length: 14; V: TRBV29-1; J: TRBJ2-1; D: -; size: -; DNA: TGCAGCGCACCGCTAGCCCCCTACTACAATGAGCAGTTCTTC; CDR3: CSAPLAPYYNEQFF
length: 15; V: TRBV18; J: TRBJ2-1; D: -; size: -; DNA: TGTGCCAGCTCACCACCGATCAGGGGCGGCAATGAGCAGTTCTTC; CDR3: CASSPPIRGGNEQFF
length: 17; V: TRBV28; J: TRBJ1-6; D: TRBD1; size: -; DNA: TGTGCCAGCAGTTCGTCCGGGACAGCTCCCTTGGGGTCACCCCTCCACTTT; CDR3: CASSSSGTAPLGSPLHF
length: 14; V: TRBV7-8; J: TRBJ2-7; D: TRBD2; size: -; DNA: TGTGCCAGCAGCTTCAGCGGGAGTGCAACCGAGCAGTACTTC; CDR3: CASSFSGSATEQYF
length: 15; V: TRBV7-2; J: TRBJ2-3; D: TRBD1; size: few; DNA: TGTGCCAGCAGCCCCCGACAGGGAATGGCAGATACGCAGTATTTT; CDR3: CASSPRQGMADTQYF
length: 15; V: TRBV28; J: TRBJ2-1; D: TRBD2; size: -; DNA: TGTGCCAGCAGTGCTAGCGGGAGGCCAAACAATGAGCAGTTCTTC; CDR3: CASSASGRPNNEQFF
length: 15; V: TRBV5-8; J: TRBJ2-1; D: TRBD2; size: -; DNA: TGTGCCAGCACCAAACTAGCGGGAGAGTACAATGAGCAGTTCTTC; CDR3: CASTKLAGEYNEQFF
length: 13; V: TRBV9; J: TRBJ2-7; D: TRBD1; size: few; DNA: TGTGCCAGCAGCGGACAGGGTGCCTACGAGCAGTACTTC; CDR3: CASSGQGAYEQYF
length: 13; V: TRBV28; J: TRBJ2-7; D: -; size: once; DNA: TGTGCCAGCAGTCTCAGGGTCCCCTACGAGCAGTACTTC; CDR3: CASSLRVPYEQYF
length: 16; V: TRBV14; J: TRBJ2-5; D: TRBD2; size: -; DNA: TGTGCCAGCAGCTACCGCTTATTAGCGGGAAAGGGGACCCAGTACTTC; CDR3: CASSYRLLAGKGTQYF
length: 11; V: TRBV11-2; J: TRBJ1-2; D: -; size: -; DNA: TGTGCCAGCAGCCCCTCCTATGGCTACACCTTC; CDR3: CASSPSYGYTF
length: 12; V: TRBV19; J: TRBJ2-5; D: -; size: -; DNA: TGTGCCAGTAGTGCATTACAGGGCGACCAGTACTTC; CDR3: CASSALQGDQYF
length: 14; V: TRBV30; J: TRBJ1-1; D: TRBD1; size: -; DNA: TGTGCCTGGAATGCTCCCCCTTCGACAGGGGAAGCTTTCTTT; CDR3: CAWNAPPSTGEAFF
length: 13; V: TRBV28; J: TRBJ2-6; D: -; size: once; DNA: TGTGCCAGCAGTTTCGCTGGGGCCAACGTCCTGACTTTC; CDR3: CASSFAGANVLTF
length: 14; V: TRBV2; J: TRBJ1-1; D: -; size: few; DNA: TGTGCCAGCAGTACCTGGGCGCGATACACTGAAGCTTTCTTT; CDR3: CASSTWARYTEAFF
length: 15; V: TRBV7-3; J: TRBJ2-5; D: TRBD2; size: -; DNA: TGTGCCAGCAGCTTGGGCGGGAGGAGGGGAGAGACCCAGTACTTC; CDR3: CASSLGGRRGETQYF
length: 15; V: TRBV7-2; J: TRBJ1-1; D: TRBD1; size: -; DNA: TGTGCCAGCAGCTTAACAGGGGTTTTGGGCACTGAAGCTTTCTTT; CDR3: CASSLTGVLGTEAFF
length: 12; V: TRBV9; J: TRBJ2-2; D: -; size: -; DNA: TGTGCCAGCTCTGAGGGTGGCAGGGAGCTGTTTTTT; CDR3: CASSEGGRELFF
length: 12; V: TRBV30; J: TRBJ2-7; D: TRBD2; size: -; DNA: TGTGCCTGGAGTAGCGGGGCGCTCGAGCAGTACTTC; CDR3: CAWSSGALEQYF
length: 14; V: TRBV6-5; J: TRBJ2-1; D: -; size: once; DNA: TGTGCCAGCAGAACCGGGACAAACTACAATGAGCAGTTCTTC; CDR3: CASRTGTNYNEQFF
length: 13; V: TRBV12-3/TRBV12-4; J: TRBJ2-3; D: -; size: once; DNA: TGTGCCAGCAGCACAAGCGGCACAGATACGCAGTATTTT; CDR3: CASSTSGTDTQYF
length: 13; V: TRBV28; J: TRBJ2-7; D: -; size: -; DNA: TGTGCCAGCAGTTTAGTAGCGTTCAACGAGCAGTACTTC; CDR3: CASSLVAFNEQYF
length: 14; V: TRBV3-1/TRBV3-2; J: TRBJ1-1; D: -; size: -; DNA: TGTGCCAGCAGCCAAGATTCGGGGAACACTGAAGCTTTCTTT; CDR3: CASSQDSGNTEAFF
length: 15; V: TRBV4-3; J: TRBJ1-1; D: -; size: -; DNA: TGCGCCAGCAGGGAGCAATGGGGGGAACAGTACGAAGCTTTCTTT; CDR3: CASREQWGEQYEAFF
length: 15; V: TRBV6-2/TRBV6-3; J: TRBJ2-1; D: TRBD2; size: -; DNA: TGTGCCAGCAGACCTAGCGGGAAGTCCTACAATGAGCAGTTCTTC; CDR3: CASRPSGKSYNEQFF
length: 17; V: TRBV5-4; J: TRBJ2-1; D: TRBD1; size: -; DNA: TGTGCCAGCAGCTTGCCTACCGGGACAGGGAGAGACAATGAGCAGTTCTTC; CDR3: CASSLPTGTGRDNEQFF
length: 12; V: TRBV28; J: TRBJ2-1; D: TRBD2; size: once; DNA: TGTGCCAGCACTAGCGGGTACAATGAGCAGTTCTTC; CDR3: CASTSGYNEQFF
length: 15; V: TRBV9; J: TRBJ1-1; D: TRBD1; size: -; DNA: TGTGCCAGCAGCCCCAGCGACAGGGTCCAGGGTGAAGCTTTCTTT; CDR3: CASSPSDRVQGEAFF
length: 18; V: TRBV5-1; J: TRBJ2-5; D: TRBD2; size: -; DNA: TGCGCCAGCAGCTTGGGTCTGGGTTCGGCGGGAGTCGGCGGGACCCAGTACTTC; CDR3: CASSLGLGSAGVGGTQYF
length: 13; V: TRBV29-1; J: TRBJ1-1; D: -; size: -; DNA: TGCAGCGCTCTGTTTCGTGTAAACACTGAAGCTTTCTTT; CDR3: CSALFRVNTEAFF
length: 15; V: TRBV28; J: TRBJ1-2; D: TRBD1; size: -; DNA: TGTGCCAGCAGTTTGGGTGGGCAGGGGGCGCGCGGCTACACCTTC; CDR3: CASSLGGQGARGYTF
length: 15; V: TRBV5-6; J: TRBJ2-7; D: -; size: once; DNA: TGTGCCAGCCTAACGACACCGGACTGTGACTACGAGCAGTACTTC; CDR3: CASLTTPDCDYEQYF
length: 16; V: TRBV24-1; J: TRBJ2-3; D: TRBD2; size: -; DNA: TGTGCCACCAGTGATTTCCTAGCGGGAGGGTTAAATACGCAGTATTTT; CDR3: CATSDFLAGGLNTQYF